This entry features one T cell receptor beta chain sequence. Germline CDR1 DFQATT, CDR2 SNEGSKA (reference sequence). V trimming: 8 bases; J trimming: 5 bases; junction bases outside the gene matches: 5. The CDR3 loop spans 11 amino acids. In the original analysis: Reference gene primer amplification yielded estimated nucleated cell counts. Some clones are missing from TCRdb's copy, which holds only in-frame ones; the method was immunoSEQ multiplex PCR. Clone size and V and J calls were adopted from that table, with D and trimming inferred from the DNA. The sample comprises around 33,000 clones, nearly 80% of which are singletons, and just over 35% rests with the top ten. This sample was included in a study of blood T cell repertoires in COVID-19. In the study overall: Researchers got acute and convalescent COVID-19 samples from the United States, Italy and Spain. PBMCs, B-cell-depleted T cells, or T cells were the source of the cDNA or gDNA that made up the material.

The J gene is TRBJ1-2, the V gene TRBV20-1; 7 bases are shared with TRBD1. The clonotype was recovered from an elderly man with acute or convalescent COVID-19. The sequenced material came from peripheral blood. The CDR3 sequence is CSSQQGYGYTF. CDR3 in DNA: TGCAGTTCCCAACAGGGGTATGGCTACACCTTC.